A single sample gave rise to the 12 T cell receptor beta chains below, sequenced in a study of blood T cell repertoires in COVID-19. TCRdb's copy holds only in-frame clones and misses some; the assay was immunoSEQ multiplex PCR. The sample yields 250,000 to 350,000 clones, 86% seen once. The sequenced material came from peripheral blood. The receptors stem from a woman in her twenties or thirties with active or convalescent COVID-19.

This clone was observed a few times. The V gene is TRBV19, the J gene TRBJ1-5, with TRBD1 as a possible D gene (5 bases). This CDR3 region has 15 residues. CDR1 and CDR2 (germline): LNHDA, SQIVND (reference sequence). The ends were cut back, 5 bases at V and 4 bases at J, with 15 bases in the middle. The CDR3 DNA follows: TGTGCCAGTAGTTTAGGAGCGGGGGATAATCAGCCCCAGCATTTT. Its translation: CASSLGAGDNQPQHF. The full variable domain, in which reference TRBV19 and TRBJ1-5 provide the parts outside the CDR3, is DGGITQSPKYLFRKEGQNVTLSCEQNLNHDAMYWYRQDPGQGLRLIYYSQIVNDFQKGDIAEGYSVSREKKESFPLTVTSAQKNPTAFYLCASSLGAGDNQPQHFGDGTRLSIL.

The rearrangement links TRBV18 to TRBJ1-6, with TRBD1 matching over 8 bases. CDR3 size: 14 residues. CDR1 and CDR2 from the germline V gene are KGHSH and LQKENI. Trimming at V came to 6 bases and at J to 8 bases, leaving 6 bases not matched to a gene. The chain's CDR3 is CASSKDRGYSPLHF. Here the CDR3 DNA reads TGTGCCAGCTCCAAAGACAGGGGATATTCACCCCTCCACTTT.

The chain is built from TRBV3-1 (or the pseudogene TRBV3-2) and TRBJ1-5; D ambiguous. V was clipped by 1 base and J by 6 bases, with 10 bases between them. CDR1 is LGHDT, CDR2 YNNKEL, per germline (reference sequence). This CDR3 has 14 residues. This chain's CDR3 is CASSQGRAGQPQHF. The CDR3 coding sequence is TGTGCCAGCAGCCAAGGAAGAGCGGGTCAGCCCCAGCATTTT.

The chain uses TRBV24-1 and TRBJ1-3; 7 nucleotides match TRBD1. Germline CDR1 is KGHDR and CDR2 is SFDVKD. V trimming: 2 bases; J trimming: 0 bases; junction bases outside the gene matches: 12. The CDR3 is 19 residues long. CDR3 residues: CATSDSIRDRKPSGNTIYF. DNA for the CDR3: TGTGCCACCAGTGATTCTATCCGGGACAGAAAACCCTCTGGAAACACCATATATTTT.

This clone was observed once. CDR3 residues: CASSSHGTENTEAFF. The CDR3 nucleotides are TGTGCCAGCAGCAGCCACGGGACAGAGAACACTGAAGCTTTCTTT. V and J are TRBV5-5 and TRBJ1-1, with 7 bases identical to TRBD1. Unmatched junction bases numbered 7, after V lost 4 bases and J lost 1 base. The germline V gene has CDR1 SGHKS and CDR2 YYEKEE (reference sequence). CDR3 length equals 15 residues.

The CDR3 sequence: CASSLDITYEQYF. CDR3 DNA: TGTGCCAGCAGTTTAGACATAACCTACGAGCAGTACTTC. This chain joins TRBV12-3 or TRBV12-4 and TRBJ2-7; D call uncertain. This CDR3 comprises 13 residues. Trimming stripped 1 base from V and 2 bases from J, with 6 bases between.

This clone occurred a few times. V usage is TRBV7-4 and J usage is TRBJ1-2; a possible D gene is TRBD1 (5 bases). Germline CDR1 and CDR2: SGHVT and SQSDAQ. The CDR3 has 14 residues. V was cut by 2 bases and J by 4 bases, with 11 bases left in between. CDR3 sequence: CASSLTATVYGYTF. In nucleotides, the CDR3 is TGTGCCAGCAGCTTAACCGCGACAGTCTATGGCTACACCTTC. The full variable domain, completed using reference TRBV7-4 and TRBJ1-2, is GAGVSQSPRYKVAKRGRDVALRCDSISGHVTLYWYRQTLGQGSEVLTYSQSDAQRDKSGRPSGRFSAERPERSVSTLKIQRTEQGDSAVYLCASSLTATVYGYTFGSGTRLTVV.

The chain combines TRBV9 with TRBJ2-5, with 10 bases lining up with TRBD2. CDR1 is SGDLS, CDR2 YYNGEE, per germline. This CDR3 region has 16 residues. Trimming took 0 bases from V and 4 from J; bases not matched to a gene: 6. CDR3 in amino acids: CASSVGPSGGPETQYF. The CDR3 region has the DNA TGTGCCAGCAGCGTAGGTCCTAGCGGGGGCCCAGAGACCCAGTACTTC.

The chain is built from TRBV7-2 and TRBJ2-7, with D tentatively TRBD1 (5 bases). This CDR3 has 13 amino acids. Germline V gene sequence: CDR1 SGHTA, CDR2 FQGNSA. Trimming stripped 3 bases from V and 5 bases from J, with 11 bases between. The CDR3 DNA is TGTGCCAGCAGCTTGGCGGCAGGGAACGAGCAGTACTTC. Translated, it gives CASSLAAGNEQYF.

The chain carries TRBV7-2 and TRBJ2-5, with no clear D. V gave up 3 bases and J gave up 5 bases, with 10 bases separating them. The CDR3 covers 13 residues. Germline V gives CDR1 SGHTA, CDR2 FQGNSA. The CDR3 sequence is CASSLNLGETQYF. CDR3 nucleotides: TGTGCCAGCAGCTTGAACCTCGGGGAGACCCAGTACTTC.

J is TRBJ1-1 and V is TRBV29-1, with D tentatively TRBD1 (5 bases). Deletions cut 5 bases from V and 7 bases from J, with 17 bases between. CDR1 and CDR2 from the germline V gene are SQVTM and ANQGSEA. The CDR3 totals 13 residues. CDR3 region: CSVYRFETLEAFF. Here the CDR3 DNA reads TGCAGCGTTTACAGGTTCGAAACCCTTGAAGCTTTCTTT.

The chain couples TRBV24-1 to TRBJ1-5; 9 nucleotides align to TRBD1. CDR3 length equals 15 residues. The germline gives CDR1 KGHDR, CDR2 SFDVKD. V lost 2 bases to trimming and J lost 8 bases; unmatched junction nucleotides: 6. The CDR3 nucleotides are TGTGCCACCAGTGATTCCCGGGACAGGGCTGAGCCCCAGCATTTT. The encoded protein is CATSDSRDRAEPQHF.